These 29 T cell receptor beta chains were sequenced from one sample in a study of spatial heterogeneity in lung cancer. Regarding time point: blood at routine non-recurrence follow-up after resection. Whole RNA, which was extracted from tumor, nontumor lung tissue or frozen PBMC, was sequenced without any cell sorting. MiXCR, run by TCRdb on the 5' RACE reads, gives a single entry per CDR3 protein. The sample carries about 120,000 distinct CDR3 sequences, roughly an eighth recorded once. The sequences come from PBMCs, collected at follow-up. All receptors derive from a male donor with early-stage non-small cell lung cancer.

The chain uses TRBV5-1 and TRBJ2-7, with D possibly called TRBD1 or TRBD2 (6 bases each). The V end was cut by 4 bases, the J end by 3 bases, with 14 bases between. The CDR3 is 14 amino acids. In germline, CDR1 is SGHRS, CDR2 YFSETQ. CDR3 sequence reads: CASSQGGGSYEQYF. DNA for the CDR3: TGCGCCAGCAGCCAAGGAGGGGGGAGCTACGAGCAGTACTTC.

The chain links TRBV2 to TRBJ1-5; 10 nucleotides match TRBD1. The V and J ends lost 3 bases and 6 bases, in that order; junction bases with no gene match: 2. Germline V gene sequence: CDR1 SNHLY, CDR2 FYNNEI. The CDR3 length is 14 residues. The CDR3 sequence is CASSETGGRQPQHF. The CDR3 nucleotides are TGTGCCAGCAGTGAGACAGGGGGCCGTCAGCCCCAGCATTTT.

The chain has TRBV5-1 and TRBJ2-3; D is tentatively TRBD1 or TRBD2 (6 bases each). Trimming left V 1 base short and J 2 bases short, with 17 bases between. In germline, CDR1 is SGHRS, CDR2 YFSETQ. The CDR3 sequence is 17 residues long. As DNA, the CDR3 is TGCGCCAGCAGCTTGCCGGGGGCGCACCCGAACACAGATACGCAGTATTTT. Its protein product is CASSLPGAHPNTDTQYF.

This clonotype has only a few counts. V and J are TRBV27 and TRBJ1-6, with a weak D call TRBD1 (5 bases). The germline V and J ends were trimmed by 2 bases and 4 bases, with 15 bases remaining between them. CDR1 and CDR2 (germline): MNHEY, SMNVEV (reference sequence). The CDR3 totals 17 residues. CDR3 sequence: CASSLKTAYLYNSPLHF. CDR3 sequence (DNA): TGTGCCAGCAGTTTAAAGACAGCGTATCTTTATAATTCACCCCTCCACTTT.

This clonotype was picked up a small number of times. The chain employs TRBV27 and TRBJ2-2; 9 bases agree with TRBD2. Germline CDR1 and CDR2: MNHEY and SMNVEV (reference sequence). J lost 5 bases, V lost 5 bases, and 3 bases had no gene match. CDR3 length: 14 residues. The CDR3: CASSPRGGTGELFF. As DNA, the CDR3 is TGTGCCAGCAGTCCGCGGGGGGGTACCGGGGAGCTGTTTTTT.

This clonotype appeared many times. This chain uses TRBV4-3 with TRBJ2-5; TRBD1 might be the D (5 bases). CDR3 length: 15 amino acids. Trimming took off 1 base at V and 6 bases at J, with 15 bases between the two ends. Germline V gene sequence: CDR1 LGHNA, CDR2 YSLEER. The CDR3 DNA reads as TGCGCCAGCAGCCAAGCGGTAAAGGGGCTGAAGACCCAGTACTTC. It encodes CASSQAVKGLKTQYF.

This chain links TRBV14 with TRBJ2-5, with unresolved D. The length of the CDR3 is 11 residues. In germline, CDR1 is SGHDN, CDR2 FVKESK. Trimming pared 1 base from V and 6 bases from J, leaving 3 bases between. CDR3 residues: CASSQVQTQYF. CDR3 sequence (DNA): TGTGCCAGCAGCCAAGTGCAGACCCAGTACTTC.

There are many counts of this clonotype. The chain recombines TRBV28 with TRBJ2-1; TRBD1 matches at 10 bases. Germline V CDR1 and CDR2: MDHEN, SYDVKM. With 5 bases clipped from V and 0 bases from J, the junction kept 4 bases outside the gene matches. The CDR3 has 16 amino acids. CDR3 bases: TGTGCCAGCAGTGCATGGACAGGGGGCTCCTACAATGAGCAGTTCTTC. Translation: CASSAWTGGSYNEQFF. Filled out from reference TRBV28 and TRBJ2-1, the complete variable domain reads DVKVTQSSRYLVKRTGEKVFLECVQDMDHENMFWYRQDPGLGLRLIYFSYDVKMKEKGDIPEGYSVSREKKERFSLILESASTNQTSMYLCASSAWTGGSYNEQFFGPGTRLTVL.

This clonotype appeared many times. The chain recombines TRBV3-1 with TRBJ1-1; 10 positions agree with TRBD1. The CDR3 spans 16 residues. Germline CDR1 LGHDT, CDR2 YNNKEL (reference sequence). J was trimmed by 5 bases and V by 3 bases; bases with no gene match: 9. The CDR3 here is CASSQQTGGGGTEAFF. CDR3 nucleotides: TGTGCCAGCAGCCAGCAGACAGGGGGCGGAGGGACTGAAGCTTTCTTT.

The rearrangement links TRBV12-3 or TRBV12-4 to TRBJ1-1; possibly TRBD1 for D (5 bases). Trimming took off 1 base at V and 5 bases at J, with 11 bases between the two ends. The CDR3 spans 14 residues. The CDR3 DNA sequence: TGTGCCAGCAGTTTAGGGGGCGGTTGGACTGAAGCTTTCTTT. Its translation: CASSLGGGWTEAFF.

This chain uses TRBV6-6 with TRBJ2-7; TRBD2 aligns across 14 bases. Germline assignment: CDR1 MNHNY and CDR2 SVGAGI (reference sequence). The CDR3 covers 18 residues. Trimming cost V 6 bases and J 1 base; bases outside gene matches: 11. CDR3 region: CASSQGLAGGKLSYEQYF. The CDR3 DNA is TGTGCCAGCAGCCAAGGACTAGCGGGGGGTAAATTATCCTACGAGCAGTACTTC.

The V and J genes are TRBV7-9 and TRBJ1-5, with D uncertain. CDR1 and CDR2 (germline): SEHNR, FQNEAQ (reference sequence). The CDR3 sequence is 14 residues long. Trimming shortened V by 1 base and J by 1 base, and 5 bases separated the two germline ends. CDR3 sequence: CASSLEQSNQPQHF. The DNA of the CDR3 is TGTGCCAGCAGCTTAGAGCAGAGCAATCAGCCCCAGCATTTT.

This clonotype was recorded at least ten times. The V and J genes are TRBV20-1 and TRBJ2-5; D possibly uses TRBD1 or TRBD2 (6 bases each). The CDR3 covers 13 residues. V was shortened by 5 bases and J by 1 base, with 11 bases between the two germline ends. Germline lookup yields CDR1 DFQATT and CDR2 SNEGSKA (reference sequence). CDR3: CSAGQTSQETQYF. CDR3 bases: TGCAGTGCTGGACAGACTAGCCAAGAGACCCAGTACTTC.

This clonotype was detected ten times or more. The chain is built from TRBV5-1 and TRBJ1-2; D is unclear. Trimming left V 0 bases short and J 4 bases short, with 7 bases between. Germline V CDR1 and CDR2: SGHRS, YFSETQ. The CDR3 extends over 13 amino acids. In DNA form, the CDR3 reads TGCGCCAGCAGCTTGGCTCGGTTCTATGGCTACACCTTC. As protein: CASSLARFYGYTF.

The V and J genes are TRBV6-6 and TRBJ1-4; 8 nucleotides match TRBD1. This CDR3 region has 18 residues. In germline, CDR1 is MNHNY, CDR2 SVGAGI (reference sequence). The ends lost 6 bases at V and 0 bases at J; junction bases unmatched: 12. This CDR3 reads CASRSAQGASTTNEKLFF. For the CDR3, the DNA is TGTGCCAGCAGGTCGGCGCAGGGGGCATCCACAACTAATGAAAAACTGTTTTTT.

This clonotype has a handful of counts. J is TRBJ2-1 and V is TRBV7-2, with 11 bases that match TRBD1. The ends lost 6 bases at V and 13 bases at J; junction bases unmatched: 11. CDR3 length equals 14 residues. Germline CDR1 and CDR2: SGHTA and FQGNSA. This CDR3 is CASSRTGTGGFQFF. CDR3 sequence (DNA): TGTGCCAGCAGTCGAACCGGGACAGGGGGTTTTCAGTTCTTC. Variable domain in full (rest from reference TRBV7-2 and TRBJ2-1): GAGVSQSPSNKVTEKGKDVELRCDPISGHTALYWYRQSLGQGLEFLIYFQGNSAPDKSGLPSDRFSAERTGGSVSTLTIQRTQQEDSAVYLCASSRTGTGGFQFFGPGTRLTVL.

At least ten counts were recorded for this clonotype. A junction end diverges from the germline sequence, so it may reflect a read error. The chain couples TRBV2 to TRBJ1-5; 11 nucleotides line up with TRBD1. The CDR3 sequence is 15 residues long. Germline loops: CDR1 SNHLY, CDR2 FYNNEI. CDR3 region: CASSEGQGAFQPQHF. The CDR3 DNA is TGTGCCAGCAGCGAAGGACAGGGGGCCTTTCAGCCCCAGCATTTT.

Ten or more counts support this clonotype. The V gene is TRBV28, the J gene TRBJ1-2; D call uncertain. The germline V and J ends were trimmed by 8 bases and 4 bases, with 14 bases remaining between them. CDR1 and CDR2 (germline): MDHEN, SYDVKM. The CDR3 is 13 residues long. In nucleotides, the CDR3 is TGTGCCAGCCGACGGCCCCCTAGCTATGGCTACACCTTC. As protein: CASRRPPSYGYTF.

The J gene is TRBJ2-5, the V gene TRBV3-1, with TRBD2 matching 10 bases. This CDR3 has 14 residues. The V and J ends lost 5 bases and 3 bases, in that order; junction bases with no gene match: 3. Per the germline V gene, CDR1 is LGHDT and CDR2 is YNNKEL (reference sequence). CDR3 protein: CASSYSGGKETQYF. The CDR3 DNA reads as TGTGCCAGCAGCTATAGCGGGGGGAAAGAGACCCAGTACTTC.

This clonotype has more than one count but fewer than ten. The chain has TRBV19 and TRBJ2-3, with TRBD1 matching 7 bases. Germline CDR1 reads LNHDA; CDR2 reads SQIVND (reference sequence). The CDR3 contains 14 residues. The J segment lost 1 base and the V segment lost 8 bases, leaving 6 bases of the junction unmatched. This CDR3 is CASGDSRRTDTQYF. The DNA for the CDR3 is TGTGCCAGTGGGGACAGCCGACGCACAGATACGCAGTATTTT. The complete variable domain, with remaining parts taken from reference TRBV19 and TRBJ2-3, reads DGGITQSPKYLFRKEGQNVTLSCEQNLNHDAMYWYRQDPGQGLRLIYYSQIVNDFQKGDIAEGYSVSREKKESFPLTVTSAQKNPTAFYLCASGDSRRTDTQYFGPGTRLTVL.

The sample holds a few counts of this clonotype. The chain joins TRBV11-1 to TRBJ1-6; possibly TRBD1 for D (5 bases). Germline CDR1 reads SGHAT; CDR2 reads FQDESV (reference sequence). The V and J ends lost 4 bases and 6 bases respectively, with 16 bases between them. The CDR3 extends over 16 amino acids. This CDR3 is CASSSNRPRGNSPLHF. DNA for the CDR3: TGTGCCAGCAGCTCGAACAGGCCCCGGGGTAATTCACCCCTCCACTTT.

This clonotype was counted at least ten times. This chain links TRBV6-2 or TRBV6-3 with TRBJ1-1, with D maybe TRBD1 (6 bases). From germline, CDR1 is MNHEY and CDR2 SVGEGT. This CDR3 has 14 amino acids. Trimming stripped 2 bases from V and 4 bases from J, with 11 bases between. The CDR3 loop reads CASSYTGYSTEAFF. As DNA, the CDR3 is TGTGCCAGCAGTTACACAGGGTATAGCACTGAAGCTTTCTTT.

Only a few counts were recorded for this clonotype. V is TRBV7-2 and J is TRBJ2-3; D not certain. V gave up 5 bases and J gave up 6 bases, with 12 bases separating them. CDR3 length: 13 amino acids. CDR1 is SGHTA, CDR2 FQGNSA, per germline. CDR3 amino acids: CASSQSPVDTQYF. Written as DNA, the CDR3 is TGTGCCAGCAGCCAAAGTCCAGTGGATACGCAGTATTTT.

The rearrangement uses TRBV29-1 and TRBJ2-7; 7 positions agree with TRBD1. The CDR3 length is 11 residues. In germline, CDR1 is SQVTM, CDR2 ANQGSEA. The trim removed 5 bases at V and 7 bases at J, leaving 5 bases unmatched. The CDR3 loop reads CSVRTGGEQYF. The CDR3 nucleotides read TGCAGCGTTAGGACAGGCGGGGAGCAGTACTTC.

The chain uses TRBV3-1 and TRBJ2-1; TRBD1 might be the D (6 bases). With 0 bases removed from V and 7 bases from J, the gap between germline ends came to 10 bases. CDR3 length: 14 amino acids. CDR1 is LGHDT and CDR2 is YNNKEL in the germline V gene (reference sequence). As DNA, the CDR3 is TGTGCCAGCAGCCAAGATCCCCAGGGGAATGAGCAGTTCTTC. The encoded protein is CASSQDPQGNEQFF.

There are a few counts of this clonotype. The chain uses TRBV6-2 or TRBV6-3 and TRBJ1-2; D unclear. Trimming removed 5 bases from V and 3 bases from J, with 7 bases in between. The length of the CDR3 is 12 residues. The germline gives CDR1 MNHEY, CDR2 SVGEGT. Here the CDR3 reads CASSRHDYGYTF. As DNA, the CDR3 is TGTGCCAGCAGTCGACACGACTATGGCTACACCTTC.

Ten or more counts support this clonotype. The chain is built from TRBV28 and TRBJ1-2, with a tentative D call TRBD1 (5 bases). CDR1 is MDHEN, CDR2 SYDVKM, per germline. V shed 11 bases and J shed 8 bases, with 24 bases lying between them. CDR3 length: 14 residues. CDR3 loop: CASLTGGPGGGYTF. In nucleotides, the CDR3 is TGTGCCTCGTTAACCGGGGGTCCCGGTGGAGGCTACACCTTC.

CDR3 sequence reads: CASSLSSGQETQYF. In DNA, the CDR3 is TGTGCCAGCAGCTTAAGTTCGGGTCAAGAGACCCAGTACTTC. The V and J genes are TRBV7-3 and TRBJ2-5, with D hard to call. V lost 1 base and J lost 2, with 8 bases in between. CDR3 length: 14 amino acids. Per germline, CDR1 SGHTA and CDR2 FQGTGA.

This clonotype came up many times. V usage is TRBV28 and J usage is TRBJ2-4; TRBD1 or TRBD2 may be the D gene (5 bases each). The germline V gene has CDR1 MDHEN and CDR2 SYDVKM. V lost 3 bases and J lost 2, with 14 bases in between. The CDR3 covers 16 residues. CDR3: CASSFKSLGPKNIQYF. The CDR3 DNA sequence: TGTGCCAGCAGTTTTAAGTCATTGGGACCCAAAAACATTCAGTACTTC.